This is a list of T cell receptor beta chains from one sample in a study of shared clonotypes between healthy human individuals. Sequenced by immunoSEQ multiplex PCR; TCRdb stores in-frame clones only, minus some. The data show around 700,000 clones, with about three quarters seen just once and 1.5% to 2% held by the top ten. Input material: memory CD4+ T cells sorted from blood. Receptors were obtained from a woman in her 30s in good health. Both conserved end residues are part of each CDR3. Each record gives: CDR3 length, clone size, J gene, V gene, D gene, CDR3 protein, CDR3 DNA. The D gene is left open where the match is weak. Some rows mark clone size as missing; the rest say once, few, many or name a class of expanded clone.

>13|few|TRBJ2-7|TRBV18|TRBD1
CASSQDRGYEQYF
TGTGCCAGCTCACAGGACAGGGGCTACGAGCAGTACTTC
>15|once|TRBJ2-5|TRBV5-1|TRBD2
CASSLRRLAEETQYF
TGCGCCAGCAGCTTACGGCGACTAGCGGAAGAGACCCAGTACTTC
>15|NA|TRBJ2-2|TRBV10-1|TRBD1
CASTRDRGNTGELFF
TGCGCCAGCACTAGGGACAGGGGTAACACCGGGGAGCTGTTTTTT
>15|NA|TRBJ2-3|TRBV5-1|NA
CASSFVGKDTDTQYF
TGCGCCAGCAGCTTTGTGGGGAAAGACACAGATACGCAGTATTTT
>15|NA|TRBJ2-1|TRBV18|TRBD2
CASSLGLAGTYEQFF
TGTGCCAGCTCACTTGGACTAGCGGGAACGTATGAGCAGTTCTTC
>18|NA|TRBJ2-7|TRBV7-8|TRBD1
CASSLLTGLRRLAYEQYF
TGTGCCAGCAGCCTACTGACAGGGCTTAGAAGATTGGCCTACGAGCAGTACTTC
>12|NA|TRBJ1-5|TRBV7-2|NA
CASSLRGQPQHF
TGTGCCAGCAGCCTTCGCGGTCAGCCCCAGCATTTT
>15|once|TRBJ1-3|TRBV19|NA
CASSGGAASGNTIYF
TGTGCCAGTAGTGGCGGGGCCGCCTCTGGAAACACCATATATTTT
>13|NA|TRBJ1-1|TRBV7-2|NA
CASSATPGTEAFF
TGTGCCAGCAGCGCCACCCCGGGTACCGAAGCTTTCTTT
>13|NA|TRBJ1-5|TRBV11-2|NA
CASSLGPVQPQHF
TGTGCCAGCAGCTTAGGACCCGTGCAGCCCCAGCATTTT
>15|NA|TRBJ2-1|TRBV4-2|TRBD2
CASSRKSGIVNEQFF
TGTGCCAGCAGCCGAAAGAGCGGGATAGTGAATGAGCAGTTCTTC
>16|NA|TRBJ2-2|TRBV5-1|TRBD2
CASSLSAGAATGELFF
TGCGCCAGCAGCTTGTCGGCGGGAGCTGCCACCGGGGAGCTGTTTTTT
>16|NA|TRBJ2-7|TRBV7-2|TRBD2
CASSPYILAGALEQYF
TGTGCCAGCAGCCCCTACATCCTAGCGGGAGCGCTCGAGCAGTACTTC
>15|NA|TRBJ2-2|TRBV6-5|TRBD1
CASYRGKANTGELFF
TGTGCCAGTTACAGGGGAAAGGCTAACACCGGGGAGCTGTTTTTT
>16|few|TRBJ2-5|TRBV30|TRBD2
CAWIGGGTSGSQTQYF
TGTGCCTGGATCGGTGGGGGGACTAGCGGGAGCCAGACCCAGTACTTC
>15|NA|TRBJ2-3|TRBV19|NA
CASDQGGSFMDTQYF
TGTGCCAGTGACCAGGGAGGCTCTTTCATGGATACGCAGTATTTT
>15|NA|TRBJ1-3|TRBV5-1|TRBD1
CASSRGTGSGNTIYF
TGCGCCAGCAGCCGAGGGACAGGCTCTGGAAACACCATATATTTT
>15|NA|TRBJ1-2|TRBV6-1|NA
CASSEDMAPNYGYTF
TGTGCCAGCAGTGAAGATATGGCACCGAACTATGGCTACACCTTC
>14|NA|TRBJ2-7|TRBV5-1|NA
CASSLGVKPYEQYF
TGCGCCAGCAGCTTGGGGGTGAAACCCTACGAGCAGTACTTC
>17|NA|TRBJ2-1|TRBV28|NA
CASSRGDPSRTYNEQFF
TGTGCCAGCAGCCGAGGAGACCCCAGTCGTACCTACAATGAGCAGTTCTTC
>13|NA|TRBJ2-3|TRBV30|NA
CAWNRDSTDTQYF
TGTGCCTGGAATCGGGACAGCACAGATACGCAGTATTTT
>13|few|TRBJ1-5|TRBV6-6|NA
CASSPIRGQPQHF
TGTGCCAGCAGTCCCATTCGGGGGCAGCCCCAGCATTTT
>14|NA|TRBJ2-1|TRBV29-1|NA
CSVEGDWSYNEQFF
TGCAGCGTTGAGGGGGACTGGAGCTACAATGAGCAGTTCTTC
>15|NA|TRBJ2-1|TRBV6-1|TRBD2
CASSPGTMRPNEQFF
TGTGCCAGCAGTCCCGGGACTATGCGGCCGAATGAGCAGTTCTTC
>15|NA|TRBJ2-5|TRBV28|TRBD2
CASSHSGRGRETQYF
TGTGCCAGCAGTCATAGCGGGAGAGGTAGAGAGACCCAGTACTTC
>14|NA|TRBJ2-5|TRBV7-3|TRBD1
CASSLRGQGETQYF
TGTGCCAGCAGCTTAAGGGGACAGGGAGAGACCCAGTACTTC
>14|NA|TRBJ1-2|TRBV28|NA
CASTTSRGNYGYTF
TGTGCCAGCACCACTTCGCGCGGAAACTATGGCTACACCTTC
>18|NA|TRBJ2-4|TRBV2|TRBD2
CASSQGTSGMNGKNIQYF
TGTGCCAGCAGCCAGGGGACTAGCGGGATGAACGGCAAAAACATTCAGTACTTC
>16|many|TRBJ2-1|TRBV11-2|TRBD2
CASSPRLAGVYNEQFF
TGTGCCAGCAGCCCACGATTAGCGGGAGTATACAATGAGCAGTTCTTC
>16|NA|TRBJ2-1|TRBV7-3|TRBD2
CASSPLAGGPYNEQFF
TGTGCCAGCAGCCCGCTAGCGGGAGGGCCCTACAATGAGCAGTTCTTC
>15|NA|TRBJ2-1|TRBV28|TRBD2
CASSSLAATYNEQFF
TGTGCCAGCAGTTCGCTAGCGGCGACCTACAATGAGCAGTTCTTC
>15|NA|TRBJ2-1|TRBV6-1|NA
CASTTPGTPYNEQFF
TGTGCCAGCACCACCCCCGGGACACCATACAATGAGCAGTTCTTC
>14|NA|TRBJ2-7|TRBV6-1|TRBD1
CASSEQGAYYEQYF
TGTGCCAGCAGTGAACAGGGGGCCTACTACGAGCAGTACTTC
>15|NA|TRBJ2-2|TRBV5-5|NA
CASSLRTPDTGELFF
TGTGCCAGCAGCCTCCGGACACCGGACACCGGGGAGCTGTTTTTT
>15|many|TRBJ2-1|TRBV30|NA
CAWSGYGGLANEQFF
TGTGCCTGGAGTGGATACGGGGGGCTGGCCAATGAGCAGTTCTTC
>16|NA|TRBJ2-3|TRBV14|NA
CASSQEGVINTDTQYF
TGTGCCAGCAGCCAAGAAGGGGTAATAAACACAGATACGCAGTATTTT
>14|NA|TRBJ1-5|TRBV5-1|NA
CASSPQGPSQPQHF
TGCGCCAGCAGCCCACAGGGTCCTAGCCAGCCCCAGCATTTT
>13|NA|TRBJ2-7|TRBV2|NA
CASSVQGGSGQYF
TGTGCCAGCAGTGTACAGGGGGGGTCTGGGCAGTACTTC
>13|NA|TRBJ1-5|TRBV30|NA
CAWSVGSNQPQHF
TGTGCCTGGAGTGTTGGTAGCAATCAGCCCCAGCATTTT
>14|NA|TRBJ1-2|TRBV5-1|TRBD1
CASRGTGAYYGYTF
TGCGCCAGCAGGGGGACAGGGGCCTACTATGGCTACACCTTC
>16|NA|TRBJ2-2|TRBV30|NA
CAARPTGTTNTGELFF
TGTGCCGCACGACCGACTGGGACGACGAACACCGGGGAGCTGTTTTTT
>14|NA|TRBJ2-3|TRBV2|NA
CASMRIGNTDTQYF
TGTGCCAGCATGCGGATCGGGAACACAGATACGCAGTATTTT